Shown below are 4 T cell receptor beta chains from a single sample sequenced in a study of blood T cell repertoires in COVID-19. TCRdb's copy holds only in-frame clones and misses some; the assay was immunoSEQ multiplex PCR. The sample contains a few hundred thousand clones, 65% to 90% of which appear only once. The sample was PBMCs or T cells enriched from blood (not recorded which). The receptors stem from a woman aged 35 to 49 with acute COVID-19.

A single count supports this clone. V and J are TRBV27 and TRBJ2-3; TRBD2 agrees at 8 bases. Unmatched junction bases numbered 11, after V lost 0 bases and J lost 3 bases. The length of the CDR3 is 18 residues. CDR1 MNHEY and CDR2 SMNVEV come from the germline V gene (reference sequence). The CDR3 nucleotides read TGTGCCAGCAGTTTATCCTTAGGGGGGCGGGGGGAGACAGATACGCAGTATTTT. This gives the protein CASSLSLGGRGETDTQYF.

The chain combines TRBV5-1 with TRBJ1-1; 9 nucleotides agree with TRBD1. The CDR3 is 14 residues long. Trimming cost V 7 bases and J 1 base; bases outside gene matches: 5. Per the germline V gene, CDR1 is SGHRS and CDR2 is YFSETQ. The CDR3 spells CASGGGQGNTEAFF. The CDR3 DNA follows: TGCGCCAGCGGTGGGGGACAGGGGAACACTGAAGCTTTCTTT.

The CDR3 DNA reads as TGTGCCAGCAGCCCCCAAGGACAGGGAACCGGGGAGCTGTTTTTT. Amino acid sequence: CASSPQGQGTGELFF. The chain uses TRBV7-3 and TRBJ2-2; 8 bases match TRBD1. After removal of 5 bases from V and 5 bases from J, the junction contained 7 bases not matched to a gene. Per the germline V gene, CDR1 is SGHTA and CDR2 is FQGTGA. This CDR3 is built from 15 residues.

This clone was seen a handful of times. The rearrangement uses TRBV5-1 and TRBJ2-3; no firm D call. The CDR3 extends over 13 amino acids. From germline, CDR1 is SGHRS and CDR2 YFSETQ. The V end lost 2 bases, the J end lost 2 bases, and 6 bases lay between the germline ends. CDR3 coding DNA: TGCGCCAGCAGCTTCCACTACACAGATACGCAGTATTTT. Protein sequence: CASSFHYTDTQYF.